The 5 T cell receptor beta chains in this list originate from one sample, sequenced in a study of T-cell reconstitution after alpha-beta-depleted transplantation in children. A TCRbeta library incorporating unique molecular identifiers was prepared. TCRdb passed the PCR reads through MiXCR, listing each CDR3 protein once. The sample includes around 300,000 distinct CDR3 sequences, roughly 10% seen only once; the top ten take 23%. Sequencing was performed on peripheral blood, taken 180 days after TCRalphabeta/CD19-depleted stem cell transplant. These receptors all stem from a male patient under 10 years old who had a stem cell transplant for chronic granulomatous disease, so the T cells may come from the graft donor.

Notes on this clonotype: A read error is possible here, since a much larger clone lies one base away. J is TRBJ2-2 and V is TRBV20-1; D not resolved. This CDR3 has 15 amino acids. Germline CDR1 reads DFQATT; CDR2 reads SNEGSKA (reference sequence). CDR3 in DNA: TGCAGTGCTAGAGAGCTTGTTAGTGGAACCGTGGAGCTGTTTTTT. Encoded protein: CSARELVSGTVELFF.

The rearrangement joins TRBV2 to TRBJ1-5, with 8 bases that match TRBD1. This CDR3 contains 16 residues. After removal of 6 bases from V and 4 bases from J, the junction contained 11 bases not matched to a gene. Germline CDR1 is SNHLY and CDR2 is FYNNEI. This chain's CDR3 is CASSSNRGGGNQPQHF. The CDR3 region has the DNA TGTGCCAGCAGCAGTAACAGGGGGGGGGGAAATCAGCCCCAGCATTTT.

Note on this clonotype: A read error may be the cause here, since a much bigger clone is one base away. The gene calls are TRBV13 and TRBJ2-1; no reliable D call. The CDR3 extends over 13 amino acids. CDR1 and CDR2 from the germline V gene are PRHDT and FYEKMQ (reference sequence). Written as DNA, the CDR3 is TGTGCCATCAGCCCCAACTCCTACAATGAGCAGTTCTTC. Translated, it gives CAISPNSYNEQFF. Full variable domain (remainder filled in from reference TRBV13 and TRBJ2-1): AAGVIQSPRHLIKEKRETATLKCYPIPRHDTVYWYQQGPGQDPQFLISFYEKMQSDKGSIPDRFSAQQFSDYHSELNMSSLELGDSALYFCAISPNSYNEQFFGPGTRLTVL.

This clonotype turned up a few times. The rearrangement links TRBV6-2 or TRBV6-3 to TRBJ1-2; no clear D gene. Germline-derived CDR1 and CDR2 are MNHEY and SVGEGT. The CDR3 totals 14 residues. Trimming cost V 8 bases and J 4 bases, with 17 bases left between them. The CDR3 DNA sequence: TGTGCCAGCCGGCAGGTCATTCGATCCTATGGCTACACCTTC. Translating it yields CASRQVIRSYGYTF.

There are many counts of this clonotype. The chain couples TRBV27 to TRBJ2-4, with TRBD2 as a possible D gene (5 bases). Germline loops: CDR1 MNHEY, CDR2 SMNVEV (reference sequence). Trimming shortened V by 7 bases and J by 0 bases, and 16 bases separated the two germline ends. The CDR3 has 16 residues. DNA for the CDR3: TGTGCCAGCACCCTCTCGGGATCCTTAGCCAAAAACATTCAGTACTTC. It translates to CASTLSGSLAKNIQYF.